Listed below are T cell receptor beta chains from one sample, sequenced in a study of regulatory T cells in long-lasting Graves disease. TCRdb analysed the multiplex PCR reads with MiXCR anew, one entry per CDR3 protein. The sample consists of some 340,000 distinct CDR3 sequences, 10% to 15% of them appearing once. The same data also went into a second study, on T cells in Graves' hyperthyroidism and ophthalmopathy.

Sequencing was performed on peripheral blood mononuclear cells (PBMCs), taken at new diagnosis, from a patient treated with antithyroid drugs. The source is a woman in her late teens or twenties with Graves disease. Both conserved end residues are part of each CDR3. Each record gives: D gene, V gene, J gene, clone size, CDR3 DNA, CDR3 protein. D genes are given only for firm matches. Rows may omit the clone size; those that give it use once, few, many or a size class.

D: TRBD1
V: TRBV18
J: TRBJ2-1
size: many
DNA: TGTGCCAGCTCACCACCGGGACAGGGGGACAATGAGCAGTTCTTC
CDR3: CASSPPGQGDNEQFF

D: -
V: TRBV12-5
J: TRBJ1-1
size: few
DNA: TGTGCTAGTGGGGCAGGGACGATGAACACTGAAGCCTTCTTT
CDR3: CASGAGTMNTEAFF

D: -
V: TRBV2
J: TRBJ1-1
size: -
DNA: TGTGCCACCACTGCGAGGAGCAGGAACACTGAAGCTTTCTTC
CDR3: CATTARSRNTEAFF

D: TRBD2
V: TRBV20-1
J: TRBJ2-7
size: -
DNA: TGCAGTGCTAGAGGGGGGGGTCTAGCGGGAGAGGTGCAGTACTTC
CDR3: CSARGGGLAGEVQYF

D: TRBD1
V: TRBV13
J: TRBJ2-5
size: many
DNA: TGTGCCAGCAGCTCTGCTACAGGGGGGCAGGAGACCCAGTACTTC
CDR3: CASSSATGGQETQYF

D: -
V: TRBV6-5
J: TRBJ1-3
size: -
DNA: TGTGCCAGCAGTTACGTCCCTGGCTCTGGAAACACCATATATTTT
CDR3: CASSYVPGSGNTIYF

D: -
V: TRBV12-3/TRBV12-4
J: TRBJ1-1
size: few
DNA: TGTGCCAGCAGTCCAGGGTATAGAAACACTGAAGCTTTCTTT
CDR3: CASSPGYRNTEAFF

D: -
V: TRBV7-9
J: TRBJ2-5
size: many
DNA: TGTGCCAGCAGCTTTCATACTTCCGAGACCCAGTACTTC
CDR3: CASSFHTSETQYF

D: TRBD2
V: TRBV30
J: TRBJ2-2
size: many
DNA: TGTGCCTACGGACTAGCGGGAGGACATAGGACCGGGGAGCTGTTTTTT
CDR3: CAYGLAGGHRTGELFF

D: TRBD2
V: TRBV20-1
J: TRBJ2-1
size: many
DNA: TGCAGTGCTGGGGGACTAGCGGAGACATTAAACAATGAGCAGTTCTTC
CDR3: CSAGGLAETLNNEQFF

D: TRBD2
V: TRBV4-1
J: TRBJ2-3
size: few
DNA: TGCGCCAGCAGCCAAGATCGGAAGCGGGGGGCAGATACGCAGTATTTT
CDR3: CASSQDRKRGADTQYF

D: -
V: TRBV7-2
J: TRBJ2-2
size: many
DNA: TGTGCCAGCAGCCCCGATGTATTCACCGGGGAGCTGTTTTTT
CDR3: CASSPDVFTGELFF

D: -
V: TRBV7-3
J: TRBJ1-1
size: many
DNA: TGTGCCAGCAGCCCCCTAATAGCGCGGTACCCGATGAACACTGAAGCTTTCTTT
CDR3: CASSPLIARYPMNTEAFF

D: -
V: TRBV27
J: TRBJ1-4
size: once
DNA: TGTGCCAGCAGTTTAGTGGGAAGCGGGGAAAAACTGTTTTTT
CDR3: CASSLVGSGEKLFF

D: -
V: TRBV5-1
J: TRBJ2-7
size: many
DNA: TGCGCCAGCAGCTTCCAGGGGCGGAACGAGCAGTACTTC
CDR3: CASSFQGRNEQYF

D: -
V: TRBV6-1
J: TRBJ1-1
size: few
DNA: TGTGCCAGCAGCACCGGGGGCCAGGGACCGAGCGGCACTGAAGCTTTCTTT
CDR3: CASSTGGQGPSGTEAFF

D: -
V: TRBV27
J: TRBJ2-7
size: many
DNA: TGTGCCAGCAGTCCCGTTTACAGAGATAGCTCCTACGAGCAGTACTTC
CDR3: CASSPVYRDSSYEQYF

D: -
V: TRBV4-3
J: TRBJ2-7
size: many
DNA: TGCGCCAGCAGCGAAGACACCGGCTCCTACGAGCAGTACTTC
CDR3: CASSEDTGSYEQYF

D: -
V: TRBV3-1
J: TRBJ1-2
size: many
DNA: TGTGCCAGCAGCCAGGGCCCCCGTGACGGCTACACCTTC
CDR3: CASSQGPRDGYTF

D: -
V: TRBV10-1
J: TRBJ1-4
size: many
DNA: TGCGCCAGCAGTGATTCGAGGTCCGGGGGTGAAAAACTGTTTTTT
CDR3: CASSDSRSGGEKLFF

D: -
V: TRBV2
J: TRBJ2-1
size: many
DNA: TGTGCCAGTCACGGGGGCACCTACAATGAGCAGTTCTTC
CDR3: CASHGGTYNEQFF

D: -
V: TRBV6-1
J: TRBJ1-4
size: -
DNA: TGTGCCAGCAGTAAAACCCGGGACATCTCAACTAATGAAAAACTGTTTTTT
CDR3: CASSKTRDISTNEKLFF

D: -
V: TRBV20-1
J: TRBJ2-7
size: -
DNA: TGCAGTGCTAGAGACCCAACGGGGGCCTACGAGCAGTACTTC
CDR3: CSARDPTGAYEQYF

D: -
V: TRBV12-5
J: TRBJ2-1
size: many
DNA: TGTGCTAGTGGTTTAAAGCGGAGCTCCTACAATGAGCAGTTCTTC
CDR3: CASGLKRSSYNEQFF

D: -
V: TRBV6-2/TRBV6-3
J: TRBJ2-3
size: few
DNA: TGTGCCAGCAAACGTGGGGGAGGCACAGATACGCAGTATTTT
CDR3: CASKRGGGTDTQYF

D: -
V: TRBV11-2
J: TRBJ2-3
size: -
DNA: TGTGCCAGCAGCTCTAGGGATAAGCCGTATTTT
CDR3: CASSSRDKPYF

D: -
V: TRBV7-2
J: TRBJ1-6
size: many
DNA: TGTGCCAGCAGCTTAGAGGAGGGTGGGCATTCACCCCTCCACTTT
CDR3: CASSLEEGGHSPLHF

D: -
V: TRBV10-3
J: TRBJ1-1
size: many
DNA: TGTGCCATCAGTGAACTCGGGCAGGAAGCTTTCTTT
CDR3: CAISELGQEAFF

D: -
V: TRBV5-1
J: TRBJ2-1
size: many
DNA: TGCGCCAGCAGCCTAAGCCGCACGTTCCGGACTCACACCCTTGAGCAGTTCTTC
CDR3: CASSLSRTFRTHTLEQFF

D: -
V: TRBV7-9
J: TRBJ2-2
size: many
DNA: TGTGCCAGCAGCTTTGCCACCGGGGAGCTGTTTTTT
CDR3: CASSFATGELFF

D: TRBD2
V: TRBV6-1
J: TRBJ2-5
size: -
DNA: TGTGCCAGCACTAGGGGCGGGGGGGGCCCAAAGACCCAGTACTTC
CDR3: CASTRGGGGPKTQYF

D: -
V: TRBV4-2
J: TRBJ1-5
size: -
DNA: TGTGCCAGCAGCCAAGATCAGACAGACTCTTTCTTGCCCCAGCATTTT
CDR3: CASSQDQTDSFLPQHF

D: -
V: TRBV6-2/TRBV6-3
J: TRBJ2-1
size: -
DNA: TGTGCCAGCAGATGGGACGTTTACAATGAGCAGTTCTTC
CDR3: CASRWDVYNEQFF

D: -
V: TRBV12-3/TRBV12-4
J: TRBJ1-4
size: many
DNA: TGTGCCAGCAGTTTCCCGCCAGGGGAAGGGGATGAAAAACTGTTTTTT
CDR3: CASSFPPGEGDEKLFF

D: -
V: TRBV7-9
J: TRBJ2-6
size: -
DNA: TGTGCCAGCAGCTTTTGGGACACAAAATTCTCTGGGGCCAACGTCCTGACTTTC
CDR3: CASSFWDTKFSGANVLTF

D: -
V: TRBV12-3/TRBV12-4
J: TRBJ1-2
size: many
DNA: TGTGCCAGCAGGGACGGGTGGTTGAGTACAGACTACACCTTC
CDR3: CASRDGWLSTDYTF

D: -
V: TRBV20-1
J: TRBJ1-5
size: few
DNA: TGCAGTGCTAGCCCCCAAGGGGGGCTTCCCACAGATACGCAGCATTTT
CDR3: CSASPQGGLPTDTQHF

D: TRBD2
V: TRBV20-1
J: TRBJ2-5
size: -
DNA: TGCAGTGCTTGCCGAGCGGGAGAAAGTGAGACCCAGTACTTC
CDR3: CSACRAGESETQYF

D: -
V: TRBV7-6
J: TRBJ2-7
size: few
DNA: TGTGCCAGCAGCTTGGACAGCACCTACGAGCAGTACTTC
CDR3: CASSLDSTYEQYF

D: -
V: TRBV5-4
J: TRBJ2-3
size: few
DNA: TGTGCCAGCAGCTCAGGCTCAAACCGTTATACGCAGTATTTT
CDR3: CASSSGSNRYTQYF

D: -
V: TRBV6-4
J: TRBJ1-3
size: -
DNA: TGTGCCACCGCGGGATCCTTGAAAACCTCTGGAAACACCATATATTTT
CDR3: CATAGSLKTSGNTIYF

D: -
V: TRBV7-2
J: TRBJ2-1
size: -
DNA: TGTGCCAGCAGCCTAGGGATCTCCTACAATGAGCAGTTCTTC
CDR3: CASSLGISYNEQFF

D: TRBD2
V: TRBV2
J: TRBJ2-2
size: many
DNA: TGTGCCAGCAGTATAGCGGGAGGGGTCCCCCTCGGGACCGGGGAGCTGTTTTTT
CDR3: CASSIAGGVPLGTGELFF

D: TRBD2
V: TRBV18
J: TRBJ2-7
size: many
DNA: TGTGCCAGCTCACCTCAGACTAGCGGGACCTCCTACGAGCAGTACTTC
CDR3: CASSPQTSGTSYEQYF

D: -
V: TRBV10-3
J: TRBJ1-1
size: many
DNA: TGTGCCATCAGGGACGGCCAGATGAACACTGAAGCTTTCTTT
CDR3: CAIRDGQMNTEAFF

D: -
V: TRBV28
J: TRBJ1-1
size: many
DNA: TGTGCCAGCAGTATCTTCGGCACTGAAGCTTTCTTT
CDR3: CASSIFGTEAFF

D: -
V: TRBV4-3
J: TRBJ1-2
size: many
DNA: TGCGCCAGCAGCCAAGATTATCCGGGGTTCTATGGCTACACCTTC
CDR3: CASSQDYPGFYGYTF

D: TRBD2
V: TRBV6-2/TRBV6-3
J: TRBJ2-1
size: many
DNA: TGTGCCAGCAGTTACTCGATCAGCGGGGGGGTTTACAATGAGCAGTTCTTC
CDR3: CASSYSISGGVYNEQFF

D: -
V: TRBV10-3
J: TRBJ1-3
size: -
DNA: TGTGCCATCAGTGAGAAAGGAGGGGACACCATATATTTT
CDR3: CAISEKGGDTIYF

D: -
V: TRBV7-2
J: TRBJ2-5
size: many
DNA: TGTGCCAGCAGCTTAAAAACAGGGCTAGGCGAGACCCAGTACTTC
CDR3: CASSLKTGLGETQYF

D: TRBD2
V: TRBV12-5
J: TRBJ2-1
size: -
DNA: TGTGCTAGTGGTTTCGGACTAGCGTACAATGAGCAGTTCTTC
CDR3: CASGFGLAYNEQFF

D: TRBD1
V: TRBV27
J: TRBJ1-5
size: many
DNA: TGTGCCAGCAGCATTACCGCCGGGACAGGGTTCATCGAGGGCTATCAGCCCCAGCATTTT
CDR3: CASSITAGTGFIEGYQPQHF

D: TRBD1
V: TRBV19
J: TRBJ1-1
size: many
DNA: TGTGCCAGTAGTATTTCGGACAGGGCCAACACTGAAGCTTTCTTT
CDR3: CASSISDRANTEAFF

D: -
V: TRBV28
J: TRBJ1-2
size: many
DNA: TGTGCCAGCAGTCCCCGCAGGGTAGGCTACACCTTC
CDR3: CASSPRRVGYTF

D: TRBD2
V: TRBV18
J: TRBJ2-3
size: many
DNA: TGTGCCAGCTCACCACGCGGGAGTGCAGATACGCAGTATTTT
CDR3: CASSPRGSADTQYF